Listed here are 6 T cell receptor beta chains from one sample, sequenced in a study of cytomegalovirus exposure and HLA in healthy donors (TCRdb year 2017). Library generation was performed with the immunoSEQ multiplex PCR assay. TCRdb took over this immuneACCESS table, retaining in-frame rearrangements with V and J assigned. Such tables are incomplete; in checked studies, under half of the missing clones stem from an unresolved V gene, and the remainder is unexplained. This sample has 150,000 to 200,000 clones in its table, and almost 85% of those were observed once. Of the sample, 10% to 13% falls within the top ten clones. The sequenced material came from PBMCs. The receptors come from a man younger than 40 in good health and CMV-seropositive.

The chain carries TRBV29-1 and TRBJ1-2; perhaps TRBD1 as D (6 bases). Germline values: CDR1 SQVTM, CDR2 ANQGSEA. V gave up 0 bases and J gave up 2 bases, with 16 bases separating them. CDR3 length equals 16 residues. The CDR3 sequence: CSVEDGWGGLNYGYTF. CDR3 bases: TGCAGCGTTGAAGACGGGTGGGGGGGGCTCAACTATGGCTACACCTTC.

This clone was counted many times. CDR3 region: CASSPTPSYEQYF. The CDR3 coding sequence is TGTGCCAGCAGCCCGACACCGTCCTACGAGCAGTACTTC. The chain recombines TRBV6-5 with TRBJ2-7, with D hard to call. Germline V gene sequence: CDR1 MNHEY, CDR2 SVGAGI. The CDR3 consists of 13 residues. V lost 6 bases and J 1 base, leaving 10 bases between the germline ends.

This chain uses TRBV5-4 with TRBJ1-2, with TRBD1 matching 8 bases. Germline CDR1 reads SGHNT; CDR2 reads YYREEE (reference sequence). After removal of 5 bases from V and 5 bases from J, the junction contained 8 bases not matched to a gene. CDR3 length equals 14 residues. The DNA for the CDR3 is TGTGCCAGCAGGACCCAGGGGGCGCCTTATGGCTACACCTTC. Its protein is CASRTQGAPYGYTF. Full variable domain (rest looked up from reference TRBV5-4 and TRBJ1-2): ETGVTQSPTHLIKTRGQQVTLRCSSQSGHNTVSWYQQALGQGPQFIFQYYREEENGRGNFPPRFSGLQFPNYSSELNVNALELDDSALYLCASRTQGAPYGYTFGSGTRLTVV.

This sequence joins TRBV13 and TRBJ1-2; D is perhaps TRBD1 (6 bases). V shed 2 bases and J shed 4 bases, with 8 bases lying between them. Germline CDR1 and CDR2: PRHDT and FYEKMQ (reference sequence). This CDR3 has 13 amino acids. The CDR3 is CASSLNRVYGYTF. CDR3 nucleotide sequence: TGTGCCAGCAGCTTAAACAGGGTCTATGGCTACACCTTC.

This CDR3 is CASSPESEGEQFF. The CDR3 region has the DNA TGTGCCAGCTCACCCGAATCAGAGGGTGAGCAGTTCTTC. The J gene is TRBJ2-1, the V gene TRBV18; the D gene is possibly TRBD2 (5 bases). The V end was cut by 3 bases, the J end by 9 bases, with 12 bases between. Germline V lookup: CDR1 KGHSH, CDR2 LQKENI. CDR3 length: 13 residues.

The chain combines TRBV9 with TRBJ2-2; 11 bases are shared with TRBD1. The V and J ends lost 4 bases and 4 bases, in that order; junction bases with no gene match: 6. Germline V CDR1 and CDR2: SGDLS, YYNGEE. This CDR3 is 16 amino acids long. CDR3 protein: CASSPRTGGGTGELFF. The CDR3 DNA is TGTGCCAGCAGCCCCCGGACAGGGGGCGGCACCGGGGAGCTGTTTTTT.